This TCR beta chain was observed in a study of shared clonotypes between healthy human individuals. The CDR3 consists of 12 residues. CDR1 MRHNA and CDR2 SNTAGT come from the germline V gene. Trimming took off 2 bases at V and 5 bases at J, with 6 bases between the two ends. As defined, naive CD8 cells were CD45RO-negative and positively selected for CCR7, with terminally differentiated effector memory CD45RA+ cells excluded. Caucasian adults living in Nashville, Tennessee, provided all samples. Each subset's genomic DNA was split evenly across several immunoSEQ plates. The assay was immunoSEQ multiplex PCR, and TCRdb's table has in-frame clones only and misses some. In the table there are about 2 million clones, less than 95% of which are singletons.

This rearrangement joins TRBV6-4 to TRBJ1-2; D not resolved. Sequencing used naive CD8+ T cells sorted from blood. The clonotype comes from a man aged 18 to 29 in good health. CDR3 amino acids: CASSDPFYGYTF. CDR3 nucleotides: TGTGCCAGCAGTGACCCTTTTTATGGCTACACCTTC.